The clone carrying this T cell receptor (beta chain) was seen a few times. The antigen is undetermined. The time point denotes: blood 4 weeks post-SBRT, at nephrectomy. Documented treatment: 15 Gy SBRT to primary tumor, nephrectomy 4 weeks later. Nephrectomy followed 15 Gy stereotactic body radiation by 4 weeks. Radiation-treated patients gave blood at baseline, week 2 and week 4. This renal cell carcinoma was of the clear cell type. The sample is drawn from a study of radiation and T cells in renal cell carcinoma. Study-wide findings and caveats: In blood, top tumor clones expanded by 2 weeks, shrinking by 4.

The assay was immunoSEQ multiplex PCR, and TCRdb's table has in-frame clones only and misses some. The sample carries roughly 100,000 clones, 70% to 85% recorded once. The germline CDR1 and CDR2 sequences are MNHEY and SVGAGI. The CDR3 consists of 13 residues. Trimming left V 7 bases short and J 5 bases short, with 12 bases between. The sample consisted of blood, taken from a patient whose treatment included radiotherapy and nephrectomy. The chain combines TRBV6-5 with TRBJ1-5, with D possibly TRBD1 on 6 matching bases. This TCR was sampled from a man in his 60s with renal cell carcinoma. CDR3 sequence reads: CASTTGFDQPQHF. The CDR3 DNA sequence: TGTGCCAGCACCACAGGGTTCGATCAGCCCCAGCATTTT.